This T cell receptor (beta chain) comes out of a study of cytomegalovirus exposure and HLA in healthy donors. Study results and limitations: In vitro checks showed that a few CMV-associated chains really do target CMV antigens. According to a later analysis, TCR clusters from the first cohort tended to co-occur in the 90 to 150 validation repertoires. Both high specificity and high sensitivity reportedly marked the classifier's diagnosis of cytomegalovirus status.

On this clone itself: Its matching antigen is unknown.

The ends lost 7 bases at V and 4 bases at J; junction bases unmatched: 9. Germline CDR1 is MNHEY and CDR2 is SVGAGI. CDR3 length: 14 amino acids. Measured with immunoSEQ multiplex PCR; TCRdb has only the in-frame clones, and not every one. The sample holds about 190,000 clones, around 88% seen once. The sample was PBMCs. The chain employs TRBV6-5 and TRBJ2-7; TRBD2 aligns across 8 bases. The receptor was derived from a woman aged 18-30 years in good health and CMV-seronegative. CDR3 protein: CASTFSGKPYEQYF. The CDR3 nucleotides read TGTGCCAGCACCTTTAGCGGGAAACCGTACGAGCAGTACTTC.